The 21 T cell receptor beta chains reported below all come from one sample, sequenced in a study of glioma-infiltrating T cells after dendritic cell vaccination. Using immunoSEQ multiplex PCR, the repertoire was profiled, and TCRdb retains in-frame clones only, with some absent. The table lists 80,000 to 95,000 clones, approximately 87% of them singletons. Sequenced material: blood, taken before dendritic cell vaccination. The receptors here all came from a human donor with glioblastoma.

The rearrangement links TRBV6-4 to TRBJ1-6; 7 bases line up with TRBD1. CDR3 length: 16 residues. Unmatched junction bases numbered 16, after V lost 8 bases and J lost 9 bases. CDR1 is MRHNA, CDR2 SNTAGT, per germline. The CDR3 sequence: CASYCQDRPYCSPLHF. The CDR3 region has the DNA TGTGCCAGCTATTGCCAGGACAGGCCCTATTGTTCACCCCTCCACTTT.

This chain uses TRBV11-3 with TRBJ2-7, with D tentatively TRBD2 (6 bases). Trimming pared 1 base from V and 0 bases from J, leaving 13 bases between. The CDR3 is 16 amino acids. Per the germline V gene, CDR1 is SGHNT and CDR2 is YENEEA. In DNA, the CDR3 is TGTGCCAGCAGCTTAGGGCGGGGCGCGAGCTCCTACGAGCAGTACTTC. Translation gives CASSLGRGASSYEQYF.

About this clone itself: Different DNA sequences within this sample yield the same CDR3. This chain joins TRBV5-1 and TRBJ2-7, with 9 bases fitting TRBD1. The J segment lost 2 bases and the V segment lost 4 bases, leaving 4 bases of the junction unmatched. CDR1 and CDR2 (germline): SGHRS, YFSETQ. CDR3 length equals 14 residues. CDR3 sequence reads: CASSLGQGAYEQYF. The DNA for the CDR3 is TGCGCCAGCAGCCTGGGACAGGGCGCCTACGAGCAGTACTTC.

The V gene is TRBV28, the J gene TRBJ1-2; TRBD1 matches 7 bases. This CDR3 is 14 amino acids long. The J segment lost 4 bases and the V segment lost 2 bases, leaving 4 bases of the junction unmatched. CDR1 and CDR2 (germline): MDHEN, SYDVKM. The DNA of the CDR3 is TGTGCCAGCAGTTTACGGGACAGAGTCTATGGCTACACCTTC. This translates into CASSLRDRVYGYTF.

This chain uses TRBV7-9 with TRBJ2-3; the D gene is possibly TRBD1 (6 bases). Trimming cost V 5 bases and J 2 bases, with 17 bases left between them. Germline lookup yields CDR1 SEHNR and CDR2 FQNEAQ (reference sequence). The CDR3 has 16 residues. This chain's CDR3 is CASSKGQSKFTDTQYF. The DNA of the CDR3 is TGTGCCAGCAGCAAAGGACAGAGTAAATTCACAGATACGCAGTATTTT.

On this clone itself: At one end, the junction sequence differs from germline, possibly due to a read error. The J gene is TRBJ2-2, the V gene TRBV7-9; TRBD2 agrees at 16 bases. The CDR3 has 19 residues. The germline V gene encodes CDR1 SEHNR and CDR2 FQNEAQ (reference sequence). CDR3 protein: CASSLPGLAGGPKTGELFF. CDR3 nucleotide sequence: TGTGCCAGCAGCCTTCCGGGACTAGCGGGAGGGCCGAAGACCGGGGAGCTGTTTTTT. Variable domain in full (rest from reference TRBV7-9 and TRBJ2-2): DTGVSQNPRHKITKRGQNVTFRCDPISEHNRLYWYRQTLGQGPEFLTYFQNEAQLEKSRLLSDRFSAERPKGSFSTLEIQRTEQGDSAMYLCASSLPGLAGGPKTGELFFGEGSRLTVL.

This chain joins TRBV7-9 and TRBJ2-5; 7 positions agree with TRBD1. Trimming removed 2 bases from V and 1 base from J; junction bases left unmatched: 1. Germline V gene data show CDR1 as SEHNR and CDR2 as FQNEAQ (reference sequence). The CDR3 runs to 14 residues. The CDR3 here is CASSLPGGQETQYF. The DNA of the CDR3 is TGTGCCAGCAGCTTACCAGGGGGCCAAGAGACCCAGTACTTC.

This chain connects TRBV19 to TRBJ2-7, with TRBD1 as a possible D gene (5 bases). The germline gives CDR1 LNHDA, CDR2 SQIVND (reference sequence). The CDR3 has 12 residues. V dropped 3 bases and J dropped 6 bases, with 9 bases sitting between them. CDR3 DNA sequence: TGTGCCAGTAGTATTTGGCAGGGCGAGCAGTACTTC. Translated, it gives CASSIWQGEQYF.

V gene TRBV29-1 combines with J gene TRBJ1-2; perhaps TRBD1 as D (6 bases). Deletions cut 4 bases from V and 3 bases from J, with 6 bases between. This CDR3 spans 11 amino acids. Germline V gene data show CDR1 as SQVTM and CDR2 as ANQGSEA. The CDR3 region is CSVGTDYGYTF. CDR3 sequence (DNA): TGCAGCGTTGGGACAGACTATGGCTACACCTTC.

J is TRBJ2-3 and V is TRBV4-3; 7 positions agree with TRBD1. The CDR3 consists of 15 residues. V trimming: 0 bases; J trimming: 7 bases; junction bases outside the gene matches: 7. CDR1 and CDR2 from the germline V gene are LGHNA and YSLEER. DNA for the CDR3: TGCGCCAGCAGCCAAGAACAGGGGAGATTATATACGCAGTATTTT. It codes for CASSQEQGRLYTQYF.

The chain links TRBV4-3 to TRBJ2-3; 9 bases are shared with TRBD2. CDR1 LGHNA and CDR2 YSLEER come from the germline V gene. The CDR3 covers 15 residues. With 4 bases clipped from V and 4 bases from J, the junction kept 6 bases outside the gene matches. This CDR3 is CASSLRLAAPDTQYF. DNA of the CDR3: TGCGCCAGCAGCCTACGACTAGCGGCCCCAGATACGCAGTATTTT.

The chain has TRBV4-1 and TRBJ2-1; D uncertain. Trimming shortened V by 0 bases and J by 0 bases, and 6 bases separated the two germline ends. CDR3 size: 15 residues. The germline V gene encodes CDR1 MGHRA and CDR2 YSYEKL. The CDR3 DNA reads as TGCGCCAGCAGCCAAGATTGGAGCTCCTACAATGAGCAGTTCTTC. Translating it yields CASSQDWSSYNEQFF.

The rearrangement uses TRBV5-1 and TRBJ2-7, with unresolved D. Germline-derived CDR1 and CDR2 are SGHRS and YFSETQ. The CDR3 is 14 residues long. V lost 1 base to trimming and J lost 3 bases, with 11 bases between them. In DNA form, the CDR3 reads TGCGCCAGCAGCTTGAATCAGTTCCTCTACGAGCAGTACTTC. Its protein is CASSLNQFLYEQYF. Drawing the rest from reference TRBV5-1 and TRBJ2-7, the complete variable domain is KAGVTQTPRYLIKTRGQQVTLSCSPISGHRSVSWYQQTPGQGLQFLFEYFSETQRNKGNFPGRFSGRQFSNSRSEMNVSTLELGDSALYLCASSLNQFLYEQYFGPGTRLTVT.

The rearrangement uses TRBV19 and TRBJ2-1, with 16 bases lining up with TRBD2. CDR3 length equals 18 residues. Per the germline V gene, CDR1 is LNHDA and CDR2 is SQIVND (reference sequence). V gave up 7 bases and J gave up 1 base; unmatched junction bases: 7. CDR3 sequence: CASTMGLAGGGSYNEQFF. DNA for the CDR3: TGTGCCAGTACTATGGGACTAGCGGGAGGGGGGTCCTACAATGAGCAGTTCTTC. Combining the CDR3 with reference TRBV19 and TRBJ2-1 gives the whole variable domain DGGITQSPKYLFRKEGQNVTLSCEQNLNHDAMYWYRQDPGQGLRLIYYSQIVNDFQKGDIAEGYSVSREKKESFPLTVTSAQKNPTAFYLCASTMGLAGGGSYNEQFFGPGTRLTVL.

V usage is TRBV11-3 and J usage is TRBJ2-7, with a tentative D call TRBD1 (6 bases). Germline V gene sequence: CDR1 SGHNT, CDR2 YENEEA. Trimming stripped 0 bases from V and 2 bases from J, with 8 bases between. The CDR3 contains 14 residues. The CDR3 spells CASSLETGAYEQYF. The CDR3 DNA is TGTGCCAGCAGCTTAGAGACAGGTGCCTACGAGCAGTACTTC. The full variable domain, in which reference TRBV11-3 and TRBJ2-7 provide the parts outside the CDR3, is EAGVVQSPRYKIIEKKQPVAFWCNPISGHNTLYWYLQNLGQGPELLIRYENEEAVDDSQLPKDRFSAERLKGVDSTLKIQPAELGDSAVYLCASSLETGAYEQYFGPGTRLTVT.

In DNA, the CDR3 is TGTGCCAGCAGCGAGATTCCACCGGGACTAGCGGGAGGGGATGAGCAGTTCTTC. Translating it yields CASSEIPPGLAGGDEQFF. The chain recombines TRBV9 with TRBJ2-1; TRBD2 matches at 16 bases. CDR1 SGDLS and CDR2 YYNGEE come from the germline V gene. The CDR3 is 18 residues long. After removal of 3 bases from V and 8 bases from J, the junction contained 11 bases not matched to a gene.

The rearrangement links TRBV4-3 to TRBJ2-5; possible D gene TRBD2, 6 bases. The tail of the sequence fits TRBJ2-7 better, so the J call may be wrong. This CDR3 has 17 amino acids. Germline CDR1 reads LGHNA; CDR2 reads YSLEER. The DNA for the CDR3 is TGCGCCAGCAGCCAAGGGGGGGTTGGGCCCGCTGGTAGCGAGCAGTACTTC. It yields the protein CASSQGGVGPAGSEQYF.

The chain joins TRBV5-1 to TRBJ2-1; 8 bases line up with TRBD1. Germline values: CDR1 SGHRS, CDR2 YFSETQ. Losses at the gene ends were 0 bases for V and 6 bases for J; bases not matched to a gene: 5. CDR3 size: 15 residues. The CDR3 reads CASSLAAGGFNEQFF. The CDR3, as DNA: TGCGCCAGCAGCTTGGCGGCAGGGGGCTTCAATGAGCAGTTCTTC.

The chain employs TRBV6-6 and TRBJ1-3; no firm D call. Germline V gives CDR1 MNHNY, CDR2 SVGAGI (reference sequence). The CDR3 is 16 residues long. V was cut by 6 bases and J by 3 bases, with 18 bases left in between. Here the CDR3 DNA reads TGTGCCAGCAGCCCTCCGAGGGCGTATGGTGGAAACACCATATATTTT. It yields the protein CASSPPRAYGGNTIYF.

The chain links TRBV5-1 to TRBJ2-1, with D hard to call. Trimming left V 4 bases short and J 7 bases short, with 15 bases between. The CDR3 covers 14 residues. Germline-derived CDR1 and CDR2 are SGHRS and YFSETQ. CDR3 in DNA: TGCGCCAGCAGCCCCGGTTACAGAGAAAATGAGCAGTTCTTC. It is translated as CASSPGYRENEQFF.

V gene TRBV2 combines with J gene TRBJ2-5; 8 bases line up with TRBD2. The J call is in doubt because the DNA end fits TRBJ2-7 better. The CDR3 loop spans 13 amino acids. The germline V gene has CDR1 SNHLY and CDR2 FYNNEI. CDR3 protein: CASSVLGRGEQYF. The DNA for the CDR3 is TGTGCCAGCAGTGTTCTCGGGAGGGGCGAGCAGTACTTC.